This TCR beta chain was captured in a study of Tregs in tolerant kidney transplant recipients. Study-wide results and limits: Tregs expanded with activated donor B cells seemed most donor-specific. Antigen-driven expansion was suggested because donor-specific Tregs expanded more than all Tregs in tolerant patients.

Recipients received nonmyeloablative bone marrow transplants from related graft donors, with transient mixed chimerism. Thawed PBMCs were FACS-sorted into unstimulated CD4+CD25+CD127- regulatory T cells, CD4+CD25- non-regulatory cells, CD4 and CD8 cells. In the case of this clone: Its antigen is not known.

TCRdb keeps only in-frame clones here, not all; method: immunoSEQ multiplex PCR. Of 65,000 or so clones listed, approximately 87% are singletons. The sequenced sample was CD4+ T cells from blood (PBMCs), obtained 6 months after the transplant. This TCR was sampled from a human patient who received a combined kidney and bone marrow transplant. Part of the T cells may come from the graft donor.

CDR3 DNA: TGTGCCAGCAGCCGTCCCGGGACAGGGGGGACTGAAGCTTTCTTT. Protein product: CASSRPGTGGTEAFF. The chain is built from TRBV7-9 and TRBJ1-1, with 11 positions matching TRBD1. Trimming at V came to 5 bases and at J to 5 bases, leaving 7 bases not matched to a gene. The CDR3 runs 15 residues. Germline V CDR1 and CDR2: SEHNR, FQNEAQ (reference sequence).